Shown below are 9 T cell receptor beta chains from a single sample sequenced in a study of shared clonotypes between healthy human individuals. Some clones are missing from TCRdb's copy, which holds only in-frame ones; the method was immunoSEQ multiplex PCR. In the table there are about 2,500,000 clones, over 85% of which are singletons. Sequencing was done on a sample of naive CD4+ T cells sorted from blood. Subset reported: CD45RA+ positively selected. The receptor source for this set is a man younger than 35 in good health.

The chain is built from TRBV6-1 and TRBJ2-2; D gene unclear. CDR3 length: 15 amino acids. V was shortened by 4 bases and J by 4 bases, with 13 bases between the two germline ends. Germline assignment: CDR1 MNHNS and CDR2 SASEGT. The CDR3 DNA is TGTGCCAGCAGTGGTCAGGTCGAAGTCACCGGGGAGCTGTTTTTT. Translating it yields CASSGQVEVTGELFF.

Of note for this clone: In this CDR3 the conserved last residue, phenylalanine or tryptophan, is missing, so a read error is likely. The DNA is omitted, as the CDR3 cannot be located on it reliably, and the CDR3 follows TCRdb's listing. The CDR3 reads CAISPGTSI. This sequence joins TRBV5-1 and TRBJ2-7; the D call of TRBD2 is as the table states it, not checked on the DNA. Counting both end residues, the CDR3 totals 9 amino acids. The germline V gene has CDR1 SGHRS and CDR2 YFSETQ.

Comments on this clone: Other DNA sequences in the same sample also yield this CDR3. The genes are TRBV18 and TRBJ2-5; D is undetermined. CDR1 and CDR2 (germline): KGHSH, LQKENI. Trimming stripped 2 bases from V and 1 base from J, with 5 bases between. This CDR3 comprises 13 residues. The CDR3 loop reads CASSPGPQETQYF. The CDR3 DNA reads TGTGCCAGCTCACCAGGACCCCAAGAGACCCAGTACTTC. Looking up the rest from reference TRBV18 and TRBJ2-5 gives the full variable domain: NAGVMQNPRHLVRRRGQEARLRCSPMKGHSHVYWYRQLPEEGLKFMVYLQKENIIDESGMPKERFSAEFPKEGPSILRIQQVVRGDSAAYFCASSPGPQETQYFGPGTRLLVL.

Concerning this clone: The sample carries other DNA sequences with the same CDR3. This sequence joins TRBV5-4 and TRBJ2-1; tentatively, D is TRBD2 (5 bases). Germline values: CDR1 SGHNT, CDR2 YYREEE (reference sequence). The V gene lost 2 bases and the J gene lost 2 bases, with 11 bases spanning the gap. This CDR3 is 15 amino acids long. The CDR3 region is CASSLGLAAYNEQFF. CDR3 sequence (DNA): TGTGCCAGCAGCTTAGGGCTAGCCGCCTACAATGAGCAGTTCTTC.

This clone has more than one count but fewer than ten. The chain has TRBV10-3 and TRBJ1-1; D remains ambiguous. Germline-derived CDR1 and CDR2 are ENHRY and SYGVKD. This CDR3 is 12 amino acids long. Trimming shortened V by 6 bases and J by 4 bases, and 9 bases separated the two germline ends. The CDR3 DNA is TGTGCCATCAGCCTCACGGGCACTGAAGCTTTCTTT. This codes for CAISLTGTEAFF.

CDR3 nucleotides: TGCGCCAGCAGCCTATGGTCGGATCAGCCCCAGCATTTT. Translating it yields CASSLWSDQPQHF. This chain uses TRBV4-3 with TRBJ1-5, with D unresolved. V lost 4 bases to trimming and J lost 5 bases, with 9 bases between them. Germline V gives CDR1 LGHNA, CDR2 YSLEER. CDR3 length: 13 amino acids.

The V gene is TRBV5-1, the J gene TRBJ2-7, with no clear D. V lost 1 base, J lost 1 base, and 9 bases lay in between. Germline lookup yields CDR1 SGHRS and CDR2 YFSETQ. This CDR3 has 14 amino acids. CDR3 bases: TGCGCCAGCAGCTTGCGGGCACCTTCCTACGAGCAGTACTTC. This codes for CASSLRAPSYEQYF.

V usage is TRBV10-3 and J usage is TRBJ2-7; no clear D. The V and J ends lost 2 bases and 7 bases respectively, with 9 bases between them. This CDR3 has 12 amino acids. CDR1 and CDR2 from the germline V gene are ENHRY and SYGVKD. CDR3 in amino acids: CAISEVAAEQYF. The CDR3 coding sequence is TGTGCCATCAGTGAGGTCGCAGCTGAGCAGTACTTC.

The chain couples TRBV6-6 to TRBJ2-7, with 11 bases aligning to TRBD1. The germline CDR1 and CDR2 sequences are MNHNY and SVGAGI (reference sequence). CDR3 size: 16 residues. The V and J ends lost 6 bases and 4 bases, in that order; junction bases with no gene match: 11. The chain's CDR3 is CASSGQGARGKYEQYF. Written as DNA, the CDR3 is TGTGCCAGCAGCGGACAGGGGGCTCGCGGGAAATACGAGCAGTACTTC.